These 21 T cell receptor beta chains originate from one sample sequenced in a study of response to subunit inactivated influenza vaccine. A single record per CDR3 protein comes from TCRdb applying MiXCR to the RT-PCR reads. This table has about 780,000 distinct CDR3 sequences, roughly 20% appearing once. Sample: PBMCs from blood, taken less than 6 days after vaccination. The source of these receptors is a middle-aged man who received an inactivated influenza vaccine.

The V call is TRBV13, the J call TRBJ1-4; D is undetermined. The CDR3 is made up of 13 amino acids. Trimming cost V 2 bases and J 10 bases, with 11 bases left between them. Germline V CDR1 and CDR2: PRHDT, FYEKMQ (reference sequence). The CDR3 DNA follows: TGTGCCAGCAGCTTATATAATTTCAGAAAACTGTTTTTT. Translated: CASSLYNFRKLFF.

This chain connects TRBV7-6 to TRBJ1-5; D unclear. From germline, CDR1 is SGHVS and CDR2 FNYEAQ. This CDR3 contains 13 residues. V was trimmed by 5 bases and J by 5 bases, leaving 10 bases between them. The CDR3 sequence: CASSREQDQPQHF. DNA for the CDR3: TGTGCCAGCAGCCGAGAACAAGATCAGCCCCAGCATTTT.

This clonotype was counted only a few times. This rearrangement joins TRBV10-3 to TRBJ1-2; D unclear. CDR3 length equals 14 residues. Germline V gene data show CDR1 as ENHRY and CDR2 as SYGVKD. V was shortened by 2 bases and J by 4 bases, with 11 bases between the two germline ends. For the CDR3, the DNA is TGTGCCATCAGTGAGACGGGGAGCGCCTATGGCTACACCTTC. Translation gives CAISETGSAYGYTF.

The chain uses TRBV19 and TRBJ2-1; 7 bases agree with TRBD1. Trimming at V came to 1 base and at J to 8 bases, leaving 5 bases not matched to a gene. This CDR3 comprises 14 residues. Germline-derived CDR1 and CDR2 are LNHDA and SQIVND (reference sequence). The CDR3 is CASSIGRGRDEQFF. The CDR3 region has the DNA TGTGCCAGTAGTATAGGTAGGGGGCGCGATGAGCAGTTCTTC.

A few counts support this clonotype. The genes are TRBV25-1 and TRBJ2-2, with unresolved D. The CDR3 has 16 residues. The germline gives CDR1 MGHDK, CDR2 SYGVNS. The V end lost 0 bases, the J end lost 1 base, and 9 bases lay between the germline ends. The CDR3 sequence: CASSEYPWGNTGELFF. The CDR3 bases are TGTGCCAGCAGTGAATATCCGTGGGGGAACACCGGGGAGCTGTTTTTT.

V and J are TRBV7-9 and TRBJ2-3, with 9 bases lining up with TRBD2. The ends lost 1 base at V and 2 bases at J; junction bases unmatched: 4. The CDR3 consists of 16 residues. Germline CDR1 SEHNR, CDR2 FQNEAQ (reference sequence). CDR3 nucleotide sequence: TGTGCCAGCAGCTTAGTAGCGGGAGCGGACACAGATACGCAGTATTTT. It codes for CASSLVAGADTDTQYF. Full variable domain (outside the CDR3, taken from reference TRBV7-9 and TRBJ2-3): DTGVSQNPRHKITKRGQNVTFRCDPISEHNRLYWYRQTLGQGPEFLTYFQNEAQLEKSRLLSDRFSAERPKGSFSTLEIQRTEQGDSAMYLCASSLVAGADTDTQYFGPGTRLTVL.

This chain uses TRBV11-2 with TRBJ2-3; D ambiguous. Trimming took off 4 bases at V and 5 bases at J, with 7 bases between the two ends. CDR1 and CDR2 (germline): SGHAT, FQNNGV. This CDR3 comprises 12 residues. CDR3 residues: CASSSLIDTQYF. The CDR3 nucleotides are TGTGCCAGCAGCTCTCTCATAGATACGCAGTATTTT.

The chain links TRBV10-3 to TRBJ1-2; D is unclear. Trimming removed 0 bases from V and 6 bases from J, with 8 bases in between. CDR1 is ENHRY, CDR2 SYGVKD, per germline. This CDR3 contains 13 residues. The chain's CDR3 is CAISESRSDGYTF. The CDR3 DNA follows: TGTGCCATCAGTGAGTCGAGATCGGATGGCTACACCTTC.

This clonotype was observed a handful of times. In DNA, the CDR3 is TGCAGTGCCCCTCCAAGACAGGGTTCGGGCCAATCCTATGGCTACACCTTC. Protein sequence: CSAPPRQGSGQSYGYTF. The V call is TRBV20-1, the J call TRBJ1-2, with 7 nucleotides matching TRBD1. Germline loops: CDR1 DFQATT, CDR2 SNEGSKA (reference sequence). The CDR3 has 17 residues. Losses at the gene ends were 6 bases for V and 4 bases for J; bases not matched to a gene: 20.

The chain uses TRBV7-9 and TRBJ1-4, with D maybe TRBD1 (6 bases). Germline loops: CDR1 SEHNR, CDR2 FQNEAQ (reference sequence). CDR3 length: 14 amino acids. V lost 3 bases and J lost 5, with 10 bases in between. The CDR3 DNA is TGTGCCAGCAGCTTCGACAGGAAAAATGAAAAACTGTTTTTT. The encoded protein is CASSFDRKNEKLFF.

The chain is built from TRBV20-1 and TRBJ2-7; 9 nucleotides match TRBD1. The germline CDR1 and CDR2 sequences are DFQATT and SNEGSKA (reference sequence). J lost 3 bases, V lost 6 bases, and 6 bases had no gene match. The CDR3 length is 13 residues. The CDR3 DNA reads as TGCAGTGCGGAAGGGACAGGGAACTACGAGCAGTACTTC. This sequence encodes CSAEGTGNYEQYF.

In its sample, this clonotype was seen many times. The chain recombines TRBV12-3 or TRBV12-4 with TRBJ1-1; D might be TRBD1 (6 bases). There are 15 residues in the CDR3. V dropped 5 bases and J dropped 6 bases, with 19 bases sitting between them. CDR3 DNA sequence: TGTGCCAGCAGTCCAGAGAGGGGGATCTTTGCTGAAGCTTTCTTT. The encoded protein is CASSPERGIFAEAFF.

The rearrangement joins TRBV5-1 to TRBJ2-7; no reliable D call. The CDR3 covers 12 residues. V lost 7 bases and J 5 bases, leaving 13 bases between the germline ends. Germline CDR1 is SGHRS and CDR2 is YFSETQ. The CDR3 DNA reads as TGCGCCAGCCGCAACAGAGAGGACGAGCAGTACTTC. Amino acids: CASRNREDEQYF.

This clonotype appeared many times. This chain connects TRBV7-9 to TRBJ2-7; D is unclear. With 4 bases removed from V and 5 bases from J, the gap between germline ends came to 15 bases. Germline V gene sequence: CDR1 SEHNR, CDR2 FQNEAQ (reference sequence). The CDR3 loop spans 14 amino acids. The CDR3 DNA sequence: TGTGCCAGCAGCTCCTATCACCGTCTCAACGAGCAGTACTTC. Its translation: CASSSYHRLNEQYF.

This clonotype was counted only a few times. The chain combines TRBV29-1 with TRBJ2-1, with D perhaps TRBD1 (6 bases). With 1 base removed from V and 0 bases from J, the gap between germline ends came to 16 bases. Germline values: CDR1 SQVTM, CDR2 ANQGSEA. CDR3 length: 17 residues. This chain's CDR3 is CSVEGPLGDTSYNEQFF. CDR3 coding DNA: TGCAGCGTTGAAGGCCCGTTAGGGGACACCTCCTACAATGAGCAGTTCTTC.

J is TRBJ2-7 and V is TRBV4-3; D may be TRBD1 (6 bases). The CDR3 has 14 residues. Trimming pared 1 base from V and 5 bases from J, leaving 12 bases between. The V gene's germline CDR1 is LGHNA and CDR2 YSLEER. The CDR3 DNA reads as TGCGCCAGCAGCCAAGGTCCAGGGGAAAACGAGCAGTACTTC. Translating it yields CASSQGPGENEQYF.

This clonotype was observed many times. CDR3 in amino acids: CSVTTQVPNYGYTF. CDR3 nucleotide sequence: TGCAGCGTAACCACCCAGGTTCCTAACTATGGCTACACCTTC. The V gene is TRBV29-1, the J gene TRBJ1-2; D call uncertain. Trimming removed 6 bases at V and 0 bases at J, with 14 bases between. The CDR3 is 14 residues long. The V gene's germline CDR1 is SQVTM and CDR2 ANQGSEA. The full variable domain, in which reference TRBV29-1 and TRBJ1-2 provide the parts outside the CDR3, is SAVISQKPSRDICQRGTSLTIQCQVDSQVTMMFWYRQQPGQSLTLIATANQGSEATYESGFVIDKFPISRPNLTFSTLTVSNMSPEDSSIYLCSVTTQVPNYGYTFGSGTRLTVV.

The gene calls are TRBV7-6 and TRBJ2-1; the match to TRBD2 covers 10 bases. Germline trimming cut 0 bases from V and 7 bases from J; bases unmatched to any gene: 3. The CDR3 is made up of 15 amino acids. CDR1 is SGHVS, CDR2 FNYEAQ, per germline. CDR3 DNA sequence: TGTGCCAGCAGCTTAGCGGGGACTAGCGCGAATGAGCAGTTCTTC. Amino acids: CASSLAGTSANEQFF.

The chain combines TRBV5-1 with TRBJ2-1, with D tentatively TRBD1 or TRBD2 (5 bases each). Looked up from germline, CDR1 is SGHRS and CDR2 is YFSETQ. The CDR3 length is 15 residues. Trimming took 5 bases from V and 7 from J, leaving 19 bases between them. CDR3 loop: CASSPGTPTGNEQFF. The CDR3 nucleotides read TGCGCCAGCAGTCCCGGGACCCCCACCGGGAATGAGCAGTTCTTC.

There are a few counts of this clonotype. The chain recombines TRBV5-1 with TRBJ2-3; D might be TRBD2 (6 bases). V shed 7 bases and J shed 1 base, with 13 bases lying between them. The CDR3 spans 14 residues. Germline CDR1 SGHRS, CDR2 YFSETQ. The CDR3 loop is CASHDGGGTDTQYF. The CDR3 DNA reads TGCGCCAGCCATGACGGAGGGGGCACAGATACGCAGTATTTT.

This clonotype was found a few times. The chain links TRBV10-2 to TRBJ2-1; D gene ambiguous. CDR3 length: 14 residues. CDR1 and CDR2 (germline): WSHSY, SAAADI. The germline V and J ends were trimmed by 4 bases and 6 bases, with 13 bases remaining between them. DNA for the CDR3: TGCGCCAGCAGTGGGTCGGGCCTCACCAATGAGCAGTTCTTC. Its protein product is CASSGSGLTNEQFF.